This T cell receptor (beta chain) was obtained from a study of preoperative IRX-2 immunotherapy in early breast cancer (dated by TCRdb to the late 2010s). Worth noting for this clone: What antigen it recognizes has not been identified. Base qualities were left out, and no much larger clone turns up one base away.

Library generation was performed with the immunoSEQ multiplex PCR assay. Imported from immuneACCESS, the table was reduced by TCRdb to in-frame sequences with V and J called. These copies leave out some clones; in studies compared against another copy, an unresolved V gene accounts for under half, and the cause of the remainder is not known. The sample table records 20,000 to 30,000 clones; just under 80% of these occur just once. The ten biggest clones cover 2% to 2.5% of the sample. The label giving this sample's treatment or condition can be read as: preoperative locoregional IRX-2 cytokine immunotherapy. The samples were obtained from a phase Ib study that tested preoperative, locoregional IRX-2 cytokine immunotherapy designed to prime immune responses. Patients with early-stage breast cancer who were given IRX-2 before surgery served as donors. V sheds 1 base and J sheds 3 bases, leaving 11 bases between their ends. CDR1 and CDR2 are drawn from the germline V gene (reference sequence): LNHNV, YYDKDF. From cysteine to phenylalanine, the CDR3 is 15 amino acids long. The entry retains the CDR3 DNA only, 45 bases that are in frame from base 1.

The TCR comes from a human donor with breast cancer. The sample was lymph node tissue, taken before IRX-2 immunotherapy. The V and J genes are TRBV15 and TRBJ2-3; possibly the D gene is TRBD2, per 6 matching bases. Here is the DNA: TGTGCCACCAGCAGAGCGGCTAGCGCGACAGATACGCAGTATTTT. The resulting protein is CATSRAASATDTQYF.